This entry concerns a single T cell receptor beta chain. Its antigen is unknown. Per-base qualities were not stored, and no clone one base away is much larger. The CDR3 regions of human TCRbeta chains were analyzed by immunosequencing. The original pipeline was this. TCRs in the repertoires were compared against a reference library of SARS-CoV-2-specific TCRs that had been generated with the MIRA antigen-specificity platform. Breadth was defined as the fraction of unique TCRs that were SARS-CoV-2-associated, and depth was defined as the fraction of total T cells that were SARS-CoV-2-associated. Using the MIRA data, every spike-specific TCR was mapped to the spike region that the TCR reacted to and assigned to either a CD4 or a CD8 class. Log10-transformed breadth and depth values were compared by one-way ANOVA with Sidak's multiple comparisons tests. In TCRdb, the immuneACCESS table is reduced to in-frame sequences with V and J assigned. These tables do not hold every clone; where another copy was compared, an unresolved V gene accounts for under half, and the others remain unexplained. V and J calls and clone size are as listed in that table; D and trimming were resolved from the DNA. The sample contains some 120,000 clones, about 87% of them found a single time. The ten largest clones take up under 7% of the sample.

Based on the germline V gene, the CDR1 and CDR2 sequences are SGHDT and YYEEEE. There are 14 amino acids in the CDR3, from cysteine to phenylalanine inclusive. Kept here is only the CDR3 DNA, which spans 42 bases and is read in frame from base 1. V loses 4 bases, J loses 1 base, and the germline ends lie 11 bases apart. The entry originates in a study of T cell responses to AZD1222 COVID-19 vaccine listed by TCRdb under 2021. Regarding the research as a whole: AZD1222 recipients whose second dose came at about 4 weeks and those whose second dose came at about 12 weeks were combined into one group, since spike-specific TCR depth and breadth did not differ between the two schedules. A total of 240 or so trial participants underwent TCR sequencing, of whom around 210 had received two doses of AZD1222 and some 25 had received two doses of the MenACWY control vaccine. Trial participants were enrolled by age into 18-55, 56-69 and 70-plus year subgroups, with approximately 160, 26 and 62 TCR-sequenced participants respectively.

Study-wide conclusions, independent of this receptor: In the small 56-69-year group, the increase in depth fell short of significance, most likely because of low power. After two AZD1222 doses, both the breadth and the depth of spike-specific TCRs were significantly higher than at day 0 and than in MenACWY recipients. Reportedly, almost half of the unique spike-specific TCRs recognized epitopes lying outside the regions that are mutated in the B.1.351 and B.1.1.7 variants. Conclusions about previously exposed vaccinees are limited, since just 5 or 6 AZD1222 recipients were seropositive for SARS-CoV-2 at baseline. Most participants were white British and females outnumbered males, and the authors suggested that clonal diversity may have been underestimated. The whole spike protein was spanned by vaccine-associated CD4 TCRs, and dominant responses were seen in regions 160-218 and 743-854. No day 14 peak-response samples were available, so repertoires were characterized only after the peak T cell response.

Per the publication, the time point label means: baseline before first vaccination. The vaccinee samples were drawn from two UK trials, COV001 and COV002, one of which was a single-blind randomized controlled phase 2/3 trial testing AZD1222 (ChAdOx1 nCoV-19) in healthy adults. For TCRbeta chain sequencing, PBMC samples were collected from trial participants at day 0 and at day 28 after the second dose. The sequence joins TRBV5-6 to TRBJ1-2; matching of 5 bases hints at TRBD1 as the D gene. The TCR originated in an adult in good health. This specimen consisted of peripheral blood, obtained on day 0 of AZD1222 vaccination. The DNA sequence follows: TGTGCCAGCAGCCCGGACGGGGGTAACTATGGCTACACCTTC. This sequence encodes CASSPDGGNYGYTF.